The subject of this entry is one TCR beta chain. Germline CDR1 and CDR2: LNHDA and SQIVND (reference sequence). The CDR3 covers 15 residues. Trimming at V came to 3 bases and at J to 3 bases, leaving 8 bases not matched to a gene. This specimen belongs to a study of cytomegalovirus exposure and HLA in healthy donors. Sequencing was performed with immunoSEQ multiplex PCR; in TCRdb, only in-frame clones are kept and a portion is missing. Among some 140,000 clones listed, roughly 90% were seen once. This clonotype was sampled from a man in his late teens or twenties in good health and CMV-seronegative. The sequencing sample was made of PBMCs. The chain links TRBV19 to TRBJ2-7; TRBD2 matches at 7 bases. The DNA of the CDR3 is TGTGCCAGTAGTATTACCGGGACTACCTACTACGAGCAGTACTTC. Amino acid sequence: CASSITGTTYYEQYF. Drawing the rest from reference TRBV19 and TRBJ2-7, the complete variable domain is DGGITQSPKYLFRKEGQNVTLSCEQNLNHDAMYWYRQDPGQGLRLIYYSQIVNDFQKGDIAEGYSVSREKKESFPLTVTSAQKNPTAFYLCASSITGTTYYEQYFGPGTRLTVT.